What follows are 5 T cell receptor beta chains derived from one specimen sequenced in a study of human T cells and chemical hapten exposure. TCRdb re-analysed the RACE reads in MiXCR, keeping a single row per CDR3 protein. There are more than 250,000 distinct CDR3 sequences in the sample; approximately 8.6% occur only once, and less than 3% lies in the top ten. Time point: pre-sensitization, week 0. Indicated treatment: therapeutic diphenylcyclopropenone sensitization with weekly scalp DPC. The specimen comprised whole blood, sampled in connection with sensitization to the hapten diphenylcyclopropenone (DPC). The receptors originated from a woman aged 35 to 49 with alopecia areata. Some clones in this sample may be carry-over from other donors' samples.

Ten or more counts support this clonotype. The genes are TRBV7-2 and TRBJ2-2; D perhaps matches TRBD1 (5 bases). Germline lookup yields CDR1 SGHTA and CDR2 FQGNSA. The germline V and J ends were trimmed by 1 base and 6 bases, with 9 bases remaining between them. This CDR3 has 14 amino acids. CDR3 DNA: TGTGCCAGCAGCTTAGGGGGCGGAGCCGGGGAGCTGTTTTTT. The encoded protein is CASSLGGGAGELFF.

This clonotype has more than one count but fewer than ten. This chain uses TRBV28 with TRBJ2-3; perhaps TRBD1 as D (7 bases). This CDR3 region has 13 residues. V was shortened by 5 bases and J by 6 bases, with 12 bases between the two germline ends. CDR1 is MDHEN, CDR2 SYDVKM, per germline. CDR3 sequence (DNA): TGTGCCAGCAGTGCGGGACAGACTGATACGCAGTATTTT. It encodes CASSAGQTDTQYF.

This clonotype was counted between two and nine times. The CDR3 DNA follows: TGTGCCAGCAGCCGCCCCACGCGAGCAACCTCCAGAGAGACCCAGTACTTC. It codes for CASSRPTRATSRETQYF. J is TRBJ2-5 and V is TRBV3-1; no definite D call. This CDR3 region has 17 residues. Trimming cost V 4 bases and J 4 bases, with 22 bases left between them. From germline, CDR1 is LGHDT and CDR2 YNNKEL (reference sequence).

This clonotype occurred a few times. The DNA of the CDR3 is TGTGCCAGCAGTTACTTAGAGGGCGGGAGGCCCTCCTACGAGCAGTACTTC. Translating gives CASSYLEGGRPSYEQYF. J is TRBJ2-7 and V is TRBV6-5; TRBD2 aligns across 8 bases. The CDR3 consists of 17 residues. Germline CDR1 MNHEY, CDR2 SVGAGI. The trim removed 1 base at V and 0 bases at J, leaving 8 bases unmatched.

This clonotype occurred a few times. The V call is TRBV6-1, the J call TRBJ1-1; D remains ambiguous. V lost 0 bases, J lost 4 bases, and 12 bases lay in between. The CDR3 spans 15 residues. CDR1 and CDR2 (germline): MNHNS, SASEGT. CDR3 sequence (DNA): TGTGCCAGCAGTGAAGCTGAGGACTTAGGCACTGAAGCTTTCTTT. As protein: CASSEAEDLGTEAFF.